Listed here are 13 T cell receptor beta chains from one sample, sequenced in a study of beta chain features in type 1 diabetes. Study outcomes and limitations: In all four CD4+ subsets, TCRB CDR3 length was significantly, moderately reduced in type 1 diabetes.

Every bit of the isolated RNA underwent reverse transcription, so sequencing read expressed TCRB transcripts. TCRdb keeps only in-frame clones here, not all; method: immunoSEQ multiplex PCR. This sample carries 150,000 to 170,000 clones, around a tenth of them seen once, and the ten largest clones take approximately 0.46%. The antigens these receptors bind are not known. Sample: central memory CD4+ T cells from blood. Receptors originate from a young man with type 1 diabetes.

This sequence joins TRBV7-3 and TRBJ2-3, with D uncertain. The CDR3 is 14 amino acids. V was trimmed by 7 bases and J by 0 bases, leaving 11 bases between them. From germline, CDR1 is SGHTA and CDR2 FQGTGA. Here the CDR3 reads CASNYAESTDTQYF. CDR3 nucleotide sequence: TGTGCCAGCAACTATGCGGAGAGCACAGATACGCAGTATTTT.

The V and J genes are TRBV5-1 and TRBJ2-1; 13 positions match TRBD2. The CDR3 spans 19 residues. Germline CDR1 and CDR2: SGHRS and YFSETQ. V lost 3 bases and J lost 0; bases outside the gene matches: 9. The CDR3 sequence: CASSSMGLAGPSSYNEQFF. Written as DNA, the CDR3 is TGCGCCAGCAGCTCCATGGGACTAGCGGGGCCGAGCTCCTACAATGAGCAGTTCTTC.

This clone was observed a few times. The rearrangement uses TRBV10-3 and TRBJ1-4; D perhaps matches TRBD1 (5 bases). Trimming removed 5 bases at V and 0 bases at J, with 13 bases between. The CDR3 consists of 16 residues. Germline CDR1 is ENHRY and CDR2 is SYGVKD. The CDR3 nucleotides read TGTGCCATCAGTCCTTCCCGACAGTCAACTAATGAAAAACTGTTTTTT. Amino acid sequence: CAISPSRQSTNEKLFF.

This sequence joins TRBV5-4 and TRBJ2-1; TRBD2 might be the D (5 bases). Germline assignment: CDR1 SGHNT and CDR2 YYREEE (reference sequence). This CDR3 comprises 13 residues. Trimming pared 4 bases from V and 9 bases from J, leaving 14 bases between. CDR3 in amino acids: CASSLEVSGEQFF. CDR3 coding DNA: TGTGCCAGCAGCCTGGAGGTCAGCGGTGAGCAGTTCTTC.

This chain uses TRBV2 with TRBJ2-3, with 7 bases that match TRBD1. The germline CDR1 and CDR2 sequences are SNHLY and FYNNEI. This CDR3 spans 14 amino acids. Trimming cost V 5 bases and J 1 base; bases outside gene matches: 3. The CDR3 protein is CASSRQGGTDTQYF. The CDR3 DNA follows: TGTGCCAGCAGTAGACAGGGAGGCACAGATACGCAGTATTTT.

This chain links TRBV7-9 with TRBJ2-2, with 11 positions matching TRBD2. V lost 4 bases to trimming and J lost 4 bases; unmatched junction nucleotides: 5. The germline gives CDR1 SEHNR, CDR2 FQNEAQ (reference sequence). The CDR3 is 16 residues long. CDR3 sequence reads: CASSSGTSGPTGELFF. The CDR3 region has the DNA TGTGCCAGCAGCTCCGGGACTAGCGGCCCCACCGGGGAGCTGTTTTTT.

There are a few counts of this clone. The V and J genes are TRBV28 and TRBJ1-2, with D perhaps matching TRBD1 (6 bases). The CDR3 is 11 residues long. The V and J ends lost 6 bases and 12 bases respectively, with 14 bases between them. Germline V CDR1 and CDR2: MDHEN, SYDVKM. CDR3 DNA sequence: TGTGCCAGCAGGTTACAGGGAACTGACACCTTC. Protein product: CASRLQGTDTF.

The V and J genes are TRBV7-3 and TRBJ2-5, with D possibly matching TRBD2 (7 bases). The V gene lost 7 bases and the J gene lost 5 bases, with 14 bases spanning the gap. In germline, CDR1 is SGHTA, CDR2 FQGTGA. This CDR3 region has 13 residues. The CDR3 DNA sequence: TGTGCCAGCACCGAACAGGGAGGGGAGACCCAGTACTTC. Amino acids: CASTEQGGETQYF.

The chain couples TRBV7-9 to TRBJ1-2; D unclear. This CDR3 is 11 amino acids long. Germline assignment: CDR1 SEHNR and CDR2 FQNEAQ (reference sequence). Trimming removed 3 bases from V and 6 bases from J, with 5 bases in between. CDR3 residues: CASSFQNGYTF. In nucleotides, the CDR3 is TGTGCCAGCAGCTTTCAGAATGGCTACACCTTC.

This clone was detected a few times. As DNA, the CDR3 is TGTGCCAGCAGCTTAGAGGGGATAAGGGAAGGCTACACCTTC. Translated: CASSLEGIREGYTF. The chain has TRBV7-9 and TRBJ1-2, with D perhaps matching TRBD1 (5 bases). This CDR3 comprises 14 residues. CDR1 and CDR2 from the germline V gene are SEHNR and FQNEAQ (reference sequence). V was trimmed by 1 base and J by 8 bases, leaving 14 bases between them.

About this clone: The sample holds other DNA sequences that translate to the same CDR3. The V gene is TRBV28, the J gene TRBJ1-5; 7 nucleotides match TRBD1. The CDR3 spans 14 residues. With V trimmed by 6 bases and J by 7 bases, 9 bases remained unmatched. Germline-derived CDR1 and CDR2 are MDHEN and SYDVKM. This chain's CDR3 is CASRPTGEGQPQHF. In nucleotides, the CDR3 is TGTGCCAGCAGACCAACAGGGGAAGGACAGCCCCAGCATTTT.

The DNA of the CDR3 is TGTGCCAGCAGCTACCCCTTGACAGACACCGGGGAGCTGTTTTTT. This translates into CASSYPLTDTGELFF. The chain recombines TRBV7-8 with TRBJ2-2; tentative D call: TRBD1 (5 bases). Germline-derived CDR1 and CDR2 are SGHVS and FQNEAQ. Trimming stripped 4 bases from V and 3 bases from J, with 12 bases between. CDR3 size: 15 residues.

The V and J genes are TRBV27 and TRBJ1-2, with 12 bases fitting TRBD1. Germline V gene data show CDR1 as MNHEY and CDR2 as SMNVEV (reference sequence). CDR3 length: 16 residues. The ends lost 3 bases at V and 8 bases at J; junction bases unmatched: 10. CDR3 amino acids: CASSFWGQGARFGYTF. CDR3 bases: TGTGCCAGCAGTTTCTGGGGACAGGGGGCGAGATTCGGCTACACCTTC.